These T cell receptor beta chains were read from a single sample in a study of OX40 agonist ivuxolimab in advanced cancers. Profiling relied on immunoSEQ multiplex PCR, and the TCRdb table lists in-frame clones only, not all of them. This sample has tens of thousands of clones; around 85% occur once, and the top ten carry less than 4.5%. The sequencing used CD4+ or CD8+ T cells sorted from blood, collected in a trial of the OX40 agonist ivuxolimab. These receptor sequences come from an adult with an advanced solid tumor such as melanoma, head and neck, liver or kidney cancer. CDR3s include the opening cysteine and the closing phenylalanine or tryptophan. D genes are given only for firm matches. Rows give clone size only sometimes, using once, few, many, or a class for an expanded clone.

CDR3: CASSQGLAGGYEQYF
DNA: TGCGCCAGCAGCCAAGGACTAGCGGGGGGCTACGAGCAGTACTTC
size: NA
D: TRBD2
length: 15
V: TRBV4-3
J: TRBJ2-7

CDR3: CASSTYRGGQETQYF
DNA: TGTGCCAGCAGCACCTATCGGGGCGGACAAGAGACCCAGTACTTC
size: few
D: NA
length: 15
V: TRBV7-8
J: TRBJ2-5

CDR3: CASSRGQAYEQYF
DNA: TGTGCCAGCAGCCGAGGACAGGCCTACGAGCAGTACTTC
size: NA
D: TRBD1
length: 13
V: TRBV14
J: TRBJ2-7

CDR3: CASSEWGHLSTEPYEQYF
DNA: TGTGCCAGCAGTGAATGGGGCCATCTATCGACAGAGCCCTACGAGCAGTACTTC
size: NA
D: NA
length: 18
V: TRBV6-1
J: TRBJ2-7

CDR3: CASSLNRGAGELFF
DNA: TGTGCCAGCAGCTTGAACAGGGGGGCCGGGGAGCTGTTTTTT
size: NA
D: TRBD1
length: 14
V: TRBV11-2
J: TRBJ2-2

CDR3: CASKLPDRGFQPQHF
DNA: TGTGCCAGCAAATTGCCTGACAGGGGGTTTCAGCCCCAGCATTTT
size: few
D: TRBD1
length: 15
V: TRBV2
J: TRBJ1-5

CDR3: CASTPLAVQGEQFF
DNA: TGTGCCAGCACCCCACTAGCGGTACAAGGTGAGCAGTTCTTC
size: NA
D: TRBD2
length: 14
V: TRBV2
J: TRBJ2-1

CDR3: CASSLWGASNTIYF
DNA: TGTGCCAGCAGTTTATGGGGAGCCAGTAACACCATATATTTT
size: NA
D: NA
length: 14
V: TRBV28
J: TRBJ1-3

CDR3: CASSLVGRPDTQYF
DNA: TGCGCCAGCAGCTTGGTAGGGCGGCCAGATACGCAGTATTTT
size: NA
D: NA
length: 14
V: TRBV5-1
J: TRBJ2-3

CDR3: CASSLVGGAFGNTIYF
DNA: TGCGCCAGCAGCTTGGTAGGGGGCGCCTTTGGAAACACCATATATTTT
size: NA
D: TRBD1
length: 16
V: TRBV5-1
J: TRBJ1-3

CDR3: CASSPTGAGGFYGYTF
DNA: TGTGCCAGCAGCCCGACTGGGGCAGGGGGCTTCTATGGCTACACCTTC
size: NA
D: TRBD1
length: 16
V: TRBV11-2
J: TRBJ1-2

CDR3: CASSLRTGPYEQYF
DNA: TGTGCCAGCAGCTTGAGGACAGGCCCCTACGAGCAGTACTTC
size: NA
D: TRBD1
length: 14
V: TRBV6-1
J: TRBJ2-7

CDR3: CASSGPMDDQYF
DNA: TGTGCCAGCAGTGGGCCTATGGATGATCAGTACTTC
size: NA
D: NA
length: 12
V: TRBV27
J: TRBJ2-7

CDR3: CASSPTGASYEQYF
DNA: TGTGCCAGCAGCCCGACAGGGGCCTCCTACGAGCAGTACTTC
size: NA
D: TRBD1
length: 14
V: TRBV27
J: TRBJ2-7

CDR3: CASSSRTDSGTEAFF
DNA: TGCGCCAGCAGCTCCCGGACGGACAGTGGCACTGAAGCTTTCTTT
size: NA
D: NA
length: 15
V: TRBV5-1
J: TRBJ1-1

CDR3: CASSETGTNTGELFF
DNA: TGTGCCAGCAGCGAAACCGGGACAAACACCGGGGAGCTGTTTTTT
size: NA
D: NA
length: 15
V: TRBV9
J: TRBJ2-2

CDR3: CASSVGTGTYGYTF
DNA: TGTGCCAGCAGCGTAGGTACAGGGACCTATGGCTACACCTTC
size: few
D: NA
length: 14
V: TRBV9
J: TRBJ1-2

CDR3: CASSQEVRAGGPIGGQYF
DNA: TGCGCCAGCAGCCAAGAGGTGAGAGCGGGAGGGCCAATTGGGGGGCAGTATTTT
size: few
D: TRBD2
length: 18
V: TRBV4-1
J: TRBJ2-3

CDR3: CASSLADEQFF
DNA: TGTGCCAGCAGTTTAGCGGATGAGCAGTTCTTC
size: NA
D: NA
length: 11
V: TRBV6-6
J: TRBJ2-1

CDR3: CASSSNPTGTSGSFDTQYF
DNA: TGTGCCAGCAGCTCCAACCCCACCGGGACTAGCGGGAGCTTCGATACGCAGTATTTT
size: NA
D: TRBD2
length: 19
V: TRBV7-2
J: TRBJ2-3

CDR3: CASTPMRTRTGSLIQYF
DNA: TGTGCTAGCACCCCGATGAGAACCCGGACAGGGTCACTCATTCAGTACTTC
size: NA
D: TRBD1
length: 17
V: TRBV7-7
J: TRBJ2-4

CDR3: CASSSPGLAGGWGNEQFF
DNA: TGTGCCAGCAGTTCACCGGGACTAGCGGGAGGGTGGGGGAATGAGCAGTTCTTC
size: NA
D: TRBD2
length: 18
V: TRBV27
J: TRBJ2-1

CDR3: CASSAGGQETQYF
DNA: TGTGCTAGCAGCGCCGGGGGCCAAGAGACCCAGTACTTC
size: NA
D: NA
length: 13
V: TRBV7-7
J: TRBJ2-5

CDR3: CASSEYLSRGETQYF
DNA: TGTGCCAGCAGTGAATATCTGTCTAGGGGGGAGACCCAGTACTTC
size: NA
D: NA
length: 15
V: TRBV25-1
J: TRBJ2-5

CDR3: CASSLVSTGNQPQHF
DNA: TGTGCCAGCAGCTTAGTTTCGACCGGCAATCAGCCCCAGCATTTT
size: NA
D: NA
length: 15
V: TRBV7-9
J: TRBJ1-5

CDR3: CASSLTTSGRAYGNIQYF
DNA: TGCGCCAGCAGCTTAACCACTAGCGGGAGGGCCTATGGAAACATTCAGTACTTC
size: NA
D: TRBD2
length: 18
V: TRBV5-1
J: TRBJ2-4

CDR3: CAKGTEVGEQYF
DNA: TGTGCCAAAGGGACGGAAGTAGGGGAGCAGTACTTC
size: NA
D: NA
length: 12
V: TRBV2
J: TRBJ2-7

CDR3: CASSRRIDRSRGEAFF
DNA: TGTGCCAGCAGCCGGAGAATCGACAGGTCGAGGGGTGAAGCTTTCTTT
size: NA
D: NA
length: 16
V: TRBV11-2
J: TRBJ1-1

CDR3: CASSERGDLAYEQYF
DNA: TGTGCCAGCAGTGAAAGGGGGGACCTGGCCTACGAGCAGTACTTC
size: NA
D: NA
length: 15
V: TRBV6-1
J: TRBJ2-7

CDR3: CASSETMGDTEAFF
DNA: TGTGCCAGCAGCGAGACGATGGGGGACACTGAAGCTTTCTTT
size: NA
D: NA
length: 14
V: TRBV7-2
J: TRBJ1-1

CDR3: CASSFRGYGEQYF
DNA: TGTGCCAGCAGTTTCCGCGGCTATGGCGAGCAGTACTTC
size: NA
D: NA
length: 13
V: TRBV28
J: TRBJ2-7

CDR3: CASSPAITGARSYGYTF
DNA: TGCGCCAGCAGCCCGGCGATAACGGGGGCGAGAAGCTATGGCTACACCTTC
size: NA
D: NA
length: 17
V: TRBV5-1
J: TRBJ1-2

CDR3: CASSLVIGAEQYF
DNA: TGTGCCAGCAGCTTAGTTATAGGGGCCGAGCAGTACTTC
size: NA
D: NA
length: 13
V: TRBV7-8
J: TRBJ2-7

CDR3: CSVTTQVLSGSETQYF
DNA: TGCAGCGTGACAACCCAAGTGCTTAGCGGGAGTGAGACCCAGTACTTC
size: NA
D: TRBD2
length: 16
V: TRBV29-1
J: TRBJ2-5

CDR3: CASSLPGLRYEQYF
DNA: TGTGCCAGCAGTCTCCCGGGACTCCGTTACGAGCAGTACTTC
size: NA
D: NA
length: 14
V: TRBV6-6
J: TRBJ2-7

CDR3: CAWSVAGGGPYEQYF
DNA: TGTGCCTGGAGTGTCGCTGGAGGGGGTCCGTACGAGCAGTACTTC
size: NA
D: NA
length: 15
V: TRBV30
J: TRBJ2-7

CDR3: CASSGRDSTSTDTQYF
DNA: TGTGCTAGCAGCGGCAGGGATAGCACTAGCACAGATACGCAGTATTTT
size: NA
D: NA
length: 16
V: TRBV7-7
J: TRBJ2-3

CDR3: CASSPHRSGQFF
DNA: TGTGCCAGCAGTCCTCATAGGAGTGGGCAGTTCTTC
size: NA
D: NA
length: 12
V: TRBV6-6
J: TRBJ2-1

CDR3: CASSVNRQGALYNEQFF
DNA: TGTGCCAGCAGCGTAAACCGACAGGGGGCCTTATACAATGAGCAGTTCTTC
size: NA
D: TRBD1
length: 17
V: TRBV27
J: TRBJ2-1

CDR3: CASSLFSQETQYF
DNA: TGTGCCAGCAGCTTGTTTTCACAAGAGACCCAGTACTTC
size: NA
D: NA
length: 13
V: TRBV7-9
J: TRBJ2-5

CDR3: CASNQQGNTEAFF
DNA: TGTGCCAGCAACCAACAGGGAAACACTGAAGCTTTCTTT
size: NA
D: NA
length: 13
V: TRBV27
J: TRBJ1-1

CDR3: CASSLDLSGRYEQYF
DNA: TGTGCCAGCAGCTTAGATCTCTCCGGACGCTACGAGCAGTACTTC
size: once
D: NA
length: 15
V: TRBV11-2
J: TRBJ2-7

CDR3: CASSVQGLRGYTF
DNA: TGTGCCAGCAGTGTCCAGGGACTTCGGGGCTACACCTTC
size: NA
D: NA
length: 13
V: TRBV2
J: TRBJ1-2

CDR3: CASSESRDYTGELFF
DNA: TGCGCCAGCAGTGAATCCCGGGACTACACCGGGGAGCTGTTTTTT
size: NA
D: NA
length: 15
V: TRBV10-1
J: TRBJ2-2

CDR3: CASSDLLFQEAFF
DNA: TGTGCCAGCAGTGATCTTCTCTTCCAAGAAGCTTTCTTT
size: NA
D: NA
length: 13
V: TRBV2
J: TRBJ1-1

CDR3: CASSQMVNYGYTF
DNA: TGTGCCAGCAGCCAAATGGTTAACTATGGCTACACCTTC
size: NA
D: NA
length: 13
V: TRBV14
J: TRBJ1-2

CDR3: CASSLGATGDGYTF
DNA: TGTGCCAGCAGCTTGGGGGCGACAGGAGATGGCTACACCTTC
size: NA
D: NA
length: 14
V: TRBV7-2
J: TRBJ1-2

CDR3: CASSRPGLESETQYF
DNA: TGTGCCAGCAGCAGACCGGGCCTGGAGTCGGAGACCCAGTACTTC
size: NA
D: NA
length: 15
V: TRBV11-3
J: TRBJ2-5

CDR3: CASSQDPGVKEKLFF
DNA: TGCGCCAGCAGCCAAGATCCGGGTGTTAAGGAAAAACTGTTTTTT
size: NA
D: NA
length: 15
V: TRBV4-1
J: TRBJ1-4

CDR3: CASSSERYQETQYF
DNA: TGTGCCAGCAGTTCTGAAAGGTACCAAGAGACCCAGTACTTC
size: NA
D: NA
length: 14
V: TRBV28
J: TRBJ2-5

CDR3: CASSLGTVAGELFF
DNA: TGTGCCAGCAGCTTGGGGACAGTGGCCGGGGAGCTGTTTTTT
size: NA
D: NA
length: 14
V: TRBV5-4
J: TRBJ2-2

CDR3: CARRRDRGPDEHYEQYF
DNA: TGTGCCAGAAGGCGGGACAGGGGGCCCGATGAACACTACGAGCAGTACTTC
size: NA
D: TRBD1
length: 17
V: TRBV5-3
J: TRBJ2-7

CDR3: CASSFLYRPAGNNEQFF
DNA: TGTGCCAGCAGCTTCCTCTACCGGCCGGCGGGTAACAATGAGCAGTTCTTC
size: NA
D: NA
length: 17
V: TRBV7-9
J: TRBJ2-1